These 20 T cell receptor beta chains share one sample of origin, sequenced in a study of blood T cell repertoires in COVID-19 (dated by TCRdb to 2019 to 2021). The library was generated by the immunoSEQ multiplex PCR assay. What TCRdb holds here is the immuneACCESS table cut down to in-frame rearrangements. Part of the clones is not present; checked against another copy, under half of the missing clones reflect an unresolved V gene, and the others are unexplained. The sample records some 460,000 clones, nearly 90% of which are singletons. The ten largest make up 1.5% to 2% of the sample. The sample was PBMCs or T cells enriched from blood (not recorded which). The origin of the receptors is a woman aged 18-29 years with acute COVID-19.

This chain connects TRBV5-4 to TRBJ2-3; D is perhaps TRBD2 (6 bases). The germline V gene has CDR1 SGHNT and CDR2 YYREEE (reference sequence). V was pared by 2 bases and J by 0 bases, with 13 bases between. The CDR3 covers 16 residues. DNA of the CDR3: TGTGCCAGCAGCTTAGTTGGGGACTCGAGCACAGATACGCAGTATTTT. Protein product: CASSLVGDSSTDTQYF.

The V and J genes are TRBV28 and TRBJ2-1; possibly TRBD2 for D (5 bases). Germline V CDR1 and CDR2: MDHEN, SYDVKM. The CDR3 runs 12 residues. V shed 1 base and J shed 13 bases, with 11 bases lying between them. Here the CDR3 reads CASSLFQSSQFF. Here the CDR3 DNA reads TGTGCCAGCAGTTTATTCCAGTCTAGCCAGTTCTTC.

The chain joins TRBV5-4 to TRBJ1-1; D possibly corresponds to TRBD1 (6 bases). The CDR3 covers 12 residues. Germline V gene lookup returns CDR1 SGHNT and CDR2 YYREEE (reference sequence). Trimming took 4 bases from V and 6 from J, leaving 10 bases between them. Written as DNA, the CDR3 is TGTGCCAGCAGCCCTGGGACATCTGAAGCTTTCTTT. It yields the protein CASSPGTSEAFF. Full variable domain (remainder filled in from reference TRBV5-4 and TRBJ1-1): ETGVTQSPTHLIKTRGQQVTLRCSSQSGHNTVSWYQQALGQGPQFIFQYYREEENGRGNFPPRFSGLQFPNYSSELNVNALELDDSALYLCASSPGTSEAFFGQGTRLTVV.

CDR3: CASSLTSTDTQYF. Here the CDR3 DNA reads TGTGCCAGCAGCTTAACTAGCACAGATACGCAGTATTTT. V and J are TRBV6-5 and TRBJ2-3, with D uncertain. Germline V lookup: CDR1 MNHEY, CDR2 SVGAGI. V was clipped by 6 bases and J by 0 bases, with 7 bases between them. CDR3 length equals 13 residues.

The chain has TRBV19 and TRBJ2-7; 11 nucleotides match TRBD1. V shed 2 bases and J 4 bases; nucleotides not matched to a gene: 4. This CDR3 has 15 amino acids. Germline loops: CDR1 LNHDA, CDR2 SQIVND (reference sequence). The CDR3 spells CASSIRGQGGYEQYF. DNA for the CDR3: TGTGCCAGTAGTATACGGGGACAGGGGGGTTACGAGCAGTACTTC.

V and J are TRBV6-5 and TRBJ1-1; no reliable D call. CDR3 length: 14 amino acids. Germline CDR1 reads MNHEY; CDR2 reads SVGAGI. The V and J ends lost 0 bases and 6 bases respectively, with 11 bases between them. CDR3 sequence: CASSYSSSWSEAFF. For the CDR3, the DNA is TGTGCCAGCAGTTACTCAAGCTCGTGGTCTGAAGCTTTCTTT.

CDR3 DNA sequence: TGCGCCAGCAGTCAGGGGTATAATGAAAAACTGTTTTTT. Amino acid sequence: CASSQGYNEKLFF. The genes are TRBV10-2 and TRBJ1-4; possibly TRBD1 for D (6 bases). The germline V and J ends were trimmed by 5 bases and 4 bases, with 8 bases remaining between them. From germline, CDR1 is WSHSY and CDR2 SAAADI. CDR3 length: 13 amino acids.

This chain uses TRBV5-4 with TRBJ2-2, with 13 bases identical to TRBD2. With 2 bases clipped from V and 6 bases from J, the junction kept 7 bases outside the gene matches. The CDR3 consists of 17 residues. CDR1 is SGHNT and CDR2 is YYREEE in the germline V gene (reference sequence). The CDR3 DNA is TGTGCCAGCAGCTTTACTAGCGGGGGGGTCCTATCCGGGGAGCTGTTTTTT. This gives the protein CASSFTSGGVLSGELFF.

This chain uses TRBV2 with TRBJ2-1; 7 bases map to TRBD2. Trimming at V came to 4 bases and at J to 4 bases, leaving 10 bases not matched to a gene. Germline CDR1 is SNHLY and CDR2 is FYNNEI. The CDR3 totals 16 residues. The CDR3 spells CASSGEPGLRYNEQFF. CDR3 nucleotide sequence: TGTGCCAGCAGTGGGGAGCCGGGACTACGTTACAATGAGCAGTTCTTC.

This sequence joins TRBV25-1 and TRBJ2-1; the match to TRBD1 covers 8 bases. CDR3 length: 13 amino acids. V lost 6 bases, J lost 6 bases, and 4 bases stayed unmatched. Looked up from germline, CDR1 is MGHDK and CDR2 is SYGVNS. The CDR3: CASSKTGANEQFF. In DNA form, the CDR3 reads TGTGCCAGCAGCAAGACAGGGGCCAATGAGCAGTTCTTC.

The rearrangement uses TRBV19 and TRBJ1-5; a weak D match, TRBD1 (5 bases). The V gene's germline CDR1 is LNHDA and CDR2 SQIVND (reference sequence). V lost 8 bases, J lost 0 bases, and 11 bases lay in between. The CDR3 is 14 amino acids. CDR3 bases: TGTGCCAGTGGGGGGTCTTATAGCAATCAGCCCCAGCATTTT. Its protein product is CASGGSYSNQPQHF.

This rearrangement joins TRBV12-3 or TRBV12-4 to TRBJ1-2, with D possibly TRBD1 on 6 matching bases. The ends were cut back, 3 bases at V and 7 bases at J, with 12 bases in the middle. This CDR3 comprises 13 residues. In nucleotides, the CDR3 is TGTGCCAGCAGTTTGGGCTTCAGGGGTGGCTACACCTTC. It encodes CASSLGFRGGYTF.

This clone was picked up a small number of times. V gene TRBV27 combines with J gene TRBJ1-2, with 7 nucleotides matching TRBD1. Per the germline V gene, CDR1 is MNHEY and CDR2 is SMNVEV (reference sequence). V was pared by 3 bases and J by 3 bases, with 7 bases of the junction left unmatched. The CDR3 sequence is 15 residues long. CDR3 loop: CASSLTYRGHYGYTF. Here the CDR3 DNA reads TGTGCCAGCAGTTTGACGTATAGGGGGCACTATGGCTACACCTTC.

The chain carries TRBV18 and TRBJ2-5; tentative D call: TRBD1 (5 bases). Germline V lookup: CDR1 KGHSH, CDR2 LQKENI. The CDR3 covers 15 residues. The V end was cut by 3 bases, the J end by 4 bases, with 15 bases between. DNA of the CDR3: TGTGCCAGCTCACCGTCCCACGCAGGGCTAGAGACCCAGTACTTC. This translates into CASSPSHAGLETQYF.

CDR3 in DNA: TGTGCCAGCAGTCTAAACCGGGGACTAGACCATGAGCAGTTCTTC. As protein: CASSLNRGLDHEQFF. J is TRBJ2-1 and V is TRBV27; TRBD2 aligns across 8 bases. Germline values: CDR1 MNHEY, CDR2 SMNVEV (reference sequence). The CDR3 has 15 amino acids. V trimming: 5 bases; J trimming: 8 bases; junction bases outside the gene matches: 11.

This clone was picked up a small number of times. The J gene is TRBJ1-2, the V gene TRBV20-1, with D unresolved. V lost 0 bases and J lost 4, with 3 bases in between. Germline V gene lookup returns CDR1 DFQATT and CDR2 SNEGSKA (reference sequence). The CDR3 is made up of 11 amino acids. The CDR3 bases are TGCAGTGCTAGAGAGAGCTATGGCTACACCTTC. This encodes CSARESYGYTF.

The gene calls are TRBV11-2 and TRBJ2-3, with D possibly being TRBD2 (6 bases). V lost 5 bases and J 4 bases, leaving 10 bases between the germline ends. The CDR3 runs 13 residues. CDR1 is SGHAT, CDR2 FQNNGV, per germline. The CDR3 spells CASSGERADTQYF. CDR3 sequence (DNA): TGTGCCAGCAGCGGTGAGCGGGCAGATACGCAGTATTTT.

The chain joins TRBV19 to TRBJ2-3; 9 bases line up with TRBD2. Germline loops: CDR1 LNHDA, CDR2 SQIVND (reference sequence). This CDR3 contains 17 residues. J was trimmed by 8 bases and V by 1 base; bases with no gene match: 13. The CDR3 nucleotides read TGTGCCAGTAGTATAGGGTTTACTAGCGGGCCGGAGGGTACGCAGTATTTT. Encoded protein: CASSIGFTSGPEGTQYF.

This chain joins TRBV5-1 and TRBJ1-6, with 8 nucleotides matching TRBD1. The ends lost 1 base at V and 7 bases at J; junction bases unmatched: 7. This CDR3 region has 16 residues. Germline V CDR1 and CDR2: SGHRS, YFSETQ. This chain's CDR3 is CASSLQGAQRNSPLHF. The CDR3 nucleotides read TGCGCCAGCAGCTTGCAGGGGGCGCAAAGAAATTCACCCCTCCACTTT.

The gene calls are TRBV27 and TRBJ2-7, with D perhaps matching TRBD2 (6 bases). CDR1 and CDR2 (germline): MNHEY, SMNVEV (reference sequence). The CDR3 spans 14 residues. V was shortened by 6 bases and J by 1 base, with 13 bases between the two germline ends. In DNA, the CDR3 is TGTGCCAGCAGATTAGCGGCCTCTTCCTACGAGCAGTACTTC. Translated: CASRLAASSYEQYF.